This T cell receptor (beta chain) was sequenced during a study of blood T cell repertoires in COVID-19. Overall study context: Some COVID-19 samples were acute and others convalescent; all came from the United States, Italy and Spain. Sources were T cells, B-cell-depleted T cells, or PBMCs; the material itself was cDNA or gDNA.

The sample holds a few counts of this clone. Methods used by the authors: Counts of nucleated cells, estimated from reference gene primer amplification, were obtained. Produced via immunoSEQ multiplex PCR; TCRdb's table is partial and in-frame only. That table is the source of V, J and clone size, and D and trimming were worked out from the DNA. This table holds about 160,000 clones, 65% to 85% found once. Germline assignment: CDR1 LNHDA and CDR2 SQIVND (reference sequence). V was trimmed by 6 bases and J by 6 bases, leaving 18 bases between them. The CDR3 totals 14 residues. The TCR sequence derives from a woman aged 80 or over with acute or convalescent COVID-19. Sequenced input: peripheral blood. V usage is TRBV19 and J usage is TRBJ2-7; D might be TRBD1 (6 bases). CDR3 sequence: CASRTGHRNSEQYF. CDR3 bases: TGTGCCAGTAGGACGGGACATCGTAATAGCGAGCAGTACTTC.